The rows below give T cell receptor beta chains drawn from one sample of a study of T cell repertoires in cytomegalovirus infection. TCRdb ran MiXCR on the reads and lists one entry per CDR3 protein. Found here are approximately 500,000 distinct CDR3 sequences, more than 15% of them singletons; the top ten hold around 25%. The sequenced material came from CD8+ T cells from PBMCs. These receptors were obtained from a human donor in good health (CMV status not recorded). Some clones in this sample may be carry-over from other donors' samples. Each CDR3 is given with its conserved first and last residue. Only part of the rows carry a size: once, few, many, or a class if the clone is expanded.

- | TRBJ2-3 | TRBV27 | CASSLGRGGVTDTQYF
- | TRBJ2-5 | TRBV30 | CAWRNGKAGGETQYF
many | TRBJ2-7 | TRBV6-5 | CASSYSPASYEQYF
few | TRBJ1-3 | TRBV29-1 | CSVEDREVGSGNTIYF
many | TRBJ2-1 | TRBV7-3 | CASSPPSSSYNEQFF
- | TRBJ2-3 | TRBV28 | CASSWGDSEDTDTQYF
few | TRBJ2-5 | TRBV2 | CASSEKTQYF
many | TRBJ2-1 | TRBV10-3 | CAISEPVLAGGRGNEQFF
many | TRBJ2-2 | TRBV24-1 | CATGTGFPGELFF
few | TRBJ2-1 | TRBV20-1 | CSARDSGTEYNEQFF
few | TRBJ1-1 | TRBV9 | CASSVDGMEAFF
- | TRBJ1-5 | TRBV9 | CASSAGTGSQPQHF
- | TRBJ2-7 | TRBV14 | CASSPPGQGISYEQYF
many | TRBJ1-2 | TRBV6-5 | CASSYRNNRKGGYTF
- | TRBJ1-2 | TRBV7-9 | CASSLADLMVRGGPGYGYTF